One and the same sample provided the 18 T cell receptor beta chains below, sequenced in a study of CD8 T cells in Susac syndrome. It was with random hexamers that about 0.45 to 1 ug RNA was reverse transcribed. TCRdb passed the immunoSEQ multiplex PCR reads through MiXCR, listing each CDR3 protein once. The table lists some 300,000 distinct CDR3 sequences, approximately 85% of them singletons. The sample comprised CD8+ T cells from PBMCs. The receptor source for this set is a human donor with multiple sclerosis.

This clonotype was observed a single time. V is TRBV27 and J is TRBJ2-1; 7 bases map to TRBD2. V shed 10 bases, J shed 7 bases, and the junction held 16 bases outside the gene matches. The CDR3 has 15 amino acids. Germline CDR1 reads MNHEY; CDR2 reads SMNVEV (reference sequence). CDR3 coding DNA: TGTGCCACCACCGCGGGGAAGGCAGCGGGGAATGAGCAGTTCTTC. Translating gives CATTAGKAAGNEQFF.

The chain links TRBV27 to TRBJ2-2; 7 bases map to TRBD2. Germline-derived CDR1 and CDR2 are MNHEY and SMNVEV (reference sequence). The J segment lost 3 bases and the V segment lost 8 bases, leaving 9 bases of the junction unmatched. The CDR3 is made up of 15 amino acids. The CDR3 DNA reads as TGTGCCAGCTGCGGCGGGCTAGCGGACACCGGGGAGCTGTTTTTT. Translated, it gives CASCGGLADTGELFF.

The chain couples TRBV24-1 to TRBJ2-5, with D tentatively TRBD2 (5 bases). CDR3 length: 15 residues. V was clipped by 4 bases and J by 5 bases, with 16 bases between them. CDR1 and CDR2 (germline): KGHDR, SFDVKD. The CDR3 region is CATSDSLGGLETQYF. CDR3 nucleotides: TGTGCCACCAGTGACTCACTAGGTGGGTTGGAGACCCAGTACTTC.

V gene TRBV24-1 combines with J gene TRBJ2-1; 8 bases fit TRBD2. The CDR3 is 15 residues long. The V segment lost 1 base and the J segment 3 bases; nucleotides outside the gene matches: 1. Germline V gene lookup returns CDR1 KGHDR and CDR2 SFDVKD. The CDR3 sequence is CATSDLAGVYNEQFF. The CDR3, as DNA: TGTGCCACCAGTGATTTAGCGGGAGTCTACAATGAGCAGTTCTTC.

The J gene is TRBJ2-2, the V gene TRBV11-2; TRBD1 aligns across 9 bases. Unmatched junction bases numbered 2, after V lost 10 bases and J lost 5 bases. The CDR3 consists of 12 residues. The germline CDR1 and CDR2 sequences are SGHAT and FQNNGV. CDR3 residues: CAIQGATGELFF. CDR3 nucleotide sequence: TGTGCCATACAGGGGGCGACCGGGGAGCTGTTTTTT.

The chain recombines TRBV20-1 with TRBJ2-7; the D gene is possibly TRBD2 (5 bases). Trimming stripped 6 bases from V and 0 bases from J, with 18 bases between. Germline loops: CDR1 DFQATT, CDR2 SNEGSKA (reference sequence). The CDR3 is 15 amino acids. CDR3 coding DNA: TGCAGTGCCAGATCCGGACGTACTAGCTCCTACGAGCAGTACTTC. Protein sequence: CSARSGRTSSYEQYF.

The chain has TRBV19 and TRBJ2-2; D unresolved. Trimming stripped 8 bases from V and 8 bases from J, with 18 bases between. The CDR3 sequence is 14 residues long. Germline V lookup: CDR1 LNHDA, CDR2 SQIVND (reference sequence). In nucleotides, the CDR3 is TGTGCCAGTGGTAGCTCTAAGTGGAGAGGGGAGCTGTTTTTT. Translation gives CASGSSKWRGELFF. The full variable domain, in which reference TRBV19 and TRBJ2-2 provide the parts outside the CDR3, is DGGITQSPKYLFRKEGQNVTLSCEQNLNHDAMYWYRQDPGQGLRLIYYSQIVNDFQKGDIAEGYSVSREKKESFPLTVTSAQKNPTAFYLCASGSSKWRGELFFGEGSRLTVL.

This clonotype was seen only a few times. The chain employs TRBV5-6 and TRBJ2-7; 9 bases fit TRBD2. With V trimmed by 0 bases and J by 3 bases, 4 bases remained unmatched. Germline assignment: CDR1 SGHDT and CDR2 YYEEEE. CDR3 length: 15 residues. The CDR3, as DNA: TGTGCCAGCAGCTTGGAGACTAGCGGACACTACGAGCAGTACTTC. Amino acids: CASSLETSGHYEQYF.

V is TRBV28 and J is TRBJ1-5; no definite D call. This CDR3 comprises 15 residues. The germline V and J ends were trimmed by 5 bases and 1 base, with 12 bases remaining between them. Germline CDR1 and CDR2: MDHEN and SYDVKM. The CDR3 reads CASSPETGSNQPQHF. The CDR3 bases are TGTGCCAGCAGTCCAGAAACCGGGAGCAATCAGCCCCAGCATTTT.

The chain uses TRBV27 and TRBJ2-2, with D hard to call. V was trimmed by 5 bases and J by 6 bases, leaving 10 bases between them. This CDR3 is built from 13 residues. CDR1 is MNHEY and CDR2 is SMNVEV in the germline V gene (reference sequence). This CDR3 reads CASSLTIAGELFF. CDR3 bases: TGTGCCAGCAGTCTCACGATAGCCGGGGAGCTGTTTTTT.

This chain uses TRBV12-3 or TRBV12-4 with TRBJ2-5; the match to TRBD2 covers 11 bases. V gave up 5 bases and J gave up 5 bases; unmatched junction bases: 10. The CDR3 is 16 residues long. CDR3: CASSLLLAGVIETQYF. CDR3 sequence (DNA): TGTGCCAGCAGTCTCCTACTAGCGGGAGTGATTGAGACCCAGTACTTC.

The chain uses TRBV6-5 and TRBJ2-7; 9 bases align to TRBD1. The ends lost 4 bases at V and 2 bases at J; junction bases unmatched: 12. The CDR3 spans 17 residues. Germline CDR1 reads MNHEY; CDR2 reads SVGAGI. The CDR3 region has the DNA TGTGCCAGCAGTTCAATCCGGACAGGGGACGTGGCCTACGAGCAGTACTTC. Residues: CASSSIRTGDVAYEQYF.

This clonotype was seen a handful of times. V usage is TRBV3-1 and J usage is TRBJ2-1; TRBD2 agrees at 11 bases. The CDR3 contains 14 residues. V lost 5 bases and J lost 6; bases outside the gene matches: 3. Germline CDR1 is LGHDT and CDR2 is YNNKEL (reference sequence). Written as DNA, the CDR3 is TGTGCCAGCAGCTTCGGGACTAGCGGCAATGAGCAGTTCTTC. Translating gives CASSFGTSGNEQFF.

The gene calls are TRBV7-9 and TRBJ1-3; D ambiguous. With 3 bases removed from V and 1 base from J, the gap between germline ends came to 10 bases. The CDR3 is 15 amino acids. The germline V gene encodes CDR1 SEHNR and CDR2 FQNEAQ (reference sequence). This chain's CDR3 is CASSFARKSGNTIYF. CDR3 DNA: TGTGCCAGCAGCTTCGCGCGAAAGTCTGGAAACACCATATATTTT.

The CDR3, as DNA: TGTGCCAGCAGTGAACGCTCCGGGTCCTCTGGGGAGCAGTACTTC. The encoded protein is CASSERSGSSGEQYF. The rearrangement uses TRBV6-1 and TRBJ2-7; D call uncertain. The CDR3 runs to 15 residues. The germline V gene has CDR1 MNHNS and CDR2 SASEGT. Trimming took off 2 bases at V and 7 bases at J, with 18 bases between the two ends.

The table lists this clonotype with a count of one. The chain couples TRBV19 to TRBJ2-1; TRBD1 might be the D (5 bases). The V gene's germline CDR1 is LNHDA and CDR2 SQIVND (reference sequence). V was pared by 5 bases and J by 3 bases, with 17 bases between. The CDR3 loop spans 16 amino acids. CDR3 amino acids: CASSSSLRRGYNEQFF. In nucleotides, the CDR3 is TGTGCCAGTAGTTCAAGTCTCAGAAGGGGCTACAATGAGCAGTTCTTC.

This clonotype was counted a single time. The gene calls are TRBV9 and TRBJ2-2; D is unresolved. The V gene's germline CDR1 is SGDLS and CDR2 YYNGEE. The CDR3 length is 14 residues. Trimming shortened V by 3 bases and J by 6 bases, and 12 bases separated the two germline ends. The CDR3 region is CASSEYGKAGELFF. Here the CDR3 DNA reads TGTGCCAGCAGCGAATATGGAAAGGCCGGGGAGCTGTTTTTT.

The chain couples TRBV28 to TRBJ2-5; 8 nucleotides match TRBD1. This CDR3 has 19 residues. Unmatched junction bases numbered 23, after V lost 5 bases and J lost 6 bases. CDR1 is MDHEN, CDR2 SYDVKM, per germline. CDR3 DNA: TGTGCCAGCAGTCTACTCAAACCGACAGGGGACATATACCTTAAGACCCAGTACTTC. Translated, it gives CASSLLKPTGDIYLKTQYF.